In this sample, the clone carrying this TCR beta chain turned up a few times. Its antigen is unknown. These data originate in a study of early T cells in non-severe SARS-CoV-2 infection. Across the study: RNA in bulk from unsorted whole blood was sequenced, and chains were unpaired. Regarding the study as a whole: VDJdb matching favored anti-spike CD8 responses, missing private and CD4 specificities.

Attachment of unique molecular identifiers was made to individual cDNA molecules. One entry per CDR3 protein results from TCRdb running MiXCR on the 5' RACE reads. The sample has around 50,000 distinct CDR3 sequences; 6% to 7% are singletons. Trimming removed 4 bases from V and 4 bases from J; junction bases left unmatched: 7. This CDR3 comprises 15 residues. Germline V gene data show CDR1 as SGHNT and CDR2 as YYREEE (reference sequence). The sequenced sample was whole blood. The chain employs TRBV5-4 and TRBJ2-2, with 7 positions matching TRBD1. This receptor was identified in an adult who was a healthcare worker with PCR-confirmed SARS-CoV-2 infection or an uninfected control (not recorded which). The DNA of the CDR3 is TGTGCCAGCAGCCCCCTAGGGGGCACCACCGGGGAGCTGTTTTTT. This translates into CASSPLGGTTGELFF. Filled out from reference TRBV5-4 and TRBJ2-2, the complete variable domain reads ETGVTQSPTHLIKTRGQQVTLRCSSQSGHNTVSWYQQALGQGPQFIFQYYREEENGRGNFPPRFSGLQFPNYSSELNVNALELDDSALYLCASSPLGGTTGELFFGEGSRLTVL.